This T cell receptor (beta chain) was retrieved from a study of blood T cell repertoires in COVID-19. Study-wide context: Acute and convalescent COVID-19 specimens originated in the United States, Italy and Spain. Sample material is recorded as cDNA or gDNA derived from T cells, B-cell-depleted T cells, or PBMCs.

Germline CDR1 reads SEHNR; CDR2 reads FQNEAQ (reference sequence). Trimming shortened V by 1 base and J by 0 bases, and 9 bases separated the two germline ends. The CDR3 contains 15 residues. About this clone: Other DNA variants within this sample encode the same CDR3.

Under the authors' procedure: For nucleated cells, counts were estimated from reference gene primer amplification. Libraries were prepared by immunoSEQ multiplex PCR; TCRdb keeps only in-frame clonotypes and omits some of them. Clone size and V and J calls were adopted from that table, with D and trimming inferred from the DNA. The table includes some 200,000 clones, around 84% detected once. The chain uses TRBV7-9 and TRBJ1-1; no reliable D call. Sequenced sample: peripheral blood. The clonotype comes from a woman older than 75 with active or convalescent COVID-19. DNA of the CDR3: TGTGCCAGCAGCTTAGGGGCAGTCATGAACACTGAAGCTTTCTTT. Translation: CASSLGAVMNTEAFF.